The entry below describes one T cell receptor (beta chain). What it binds is unknown. The CDR3 consists of 16 residues. Germline loops: CDR1 SGHDN, CDR2 FVKESK. These data come from a study of blood T cells in healthy people across ages. Study-level points and caveats: Naive CD4+ cell counts and diversity both ran higher in long-lived than in aged donors. Older age went with lower TCR beta diversity per million T cells, in a roughly linear way.

A second PCR of about 7 to 11 cycles used a sample-barcoded 5' primer and a J-beta primer mix. Every cDNA was tagged by a template-switch adaptor with 12 random nucleotides. A single record per CDR3 protein comes from TCRdb applying MiXCR to the 5' RACE reads. The data contain approximately 800,000 distinct CDR3 sequences, less than 60% of them singletons. J is TRBJ2-1 and V is TRBV14; 7 nucleotides align to TRBD2. With the DNA end fitting TRBJ2-7 better, the J assignment may be wrong. Sequencing used blood. The sequence derives from a man older than 75 in good health. Here the CDR3 DNA reads TGTGCCAGCAGCCAATTTCTAGCGGACTCCTACAATGAGCAGTACTTC. Its protein is CASSQFLADSYNEQYF.